One and the same sample provided the 32 T cell receptor beta chains below, sequenced in a study of control samples from healthy donors and cancer patients. Using immunoSEQ multiplex PCR, the repertoire was profiled, and TCRdb retains in-frame clones only, with some absent. The sample shows 20,000 or so clones, 75% to 90% of them seen only once. The sequenced sample consisted of PBMCs. All receptors come from a man aged 55 to 70 with head and neck cancer.

This clone is a singleton in its sample. The chain is built from TRBV7-2 and TRBJ1-5; D is uncertain. From germline, CDR1 is SGHTA and CDR2 FQGNSA. CDR3 length: 15 residues. The V end was cut by 5 bases, the J end by 0 bases, with 11 bases between. CDR3 coding DNA: TGTGCCAGCAGCCCCCTTCGAGGTAGCAATCAGCCCCAGCATTTT. Amino acid sequence: CASSPLRGSNQPQHF.

V and J are TRBV9 and TRBJ1-4; tentatively, D is TRBD1 (5 bases). Trimming cost V 3 bases and J 8 bases, with 20 bases left between them. This CDR3 region has 16 residues. Looked up from germline, CDR1 is SGDLS and CDR2 is YYNGEE. The CDR3 bases are TGTGCCAGCAGCGAGGGACCGGGAGATAGCTGGGAAAAACTGTTTTTT. It translates to CASSEGPGDSWEKLFF.

This chain connects TRBV6-5 to TRBJ1-1; D gene ambiguous. The V gene's germline CDR1 is MNHEY and CDR2 SVGAGI. The germline V and J ends were trimmed by 6 bases and 1 base, with 9 bases remaining between them. The CDR3 has 13 residues. CDR3 bases: TGTGCCAGCAGCTTACAGCAGAACACTGAAGCTTTCTTT. The encoded protein is CASSLQQNTEAFF.

The V gene is TRBV7-9, the J gene TRBJ1-5; TRBD1 matches at 10 bases. The germline CDR1 and CDR2 sequences are SEHNR and FQNEAQ (reference sequence). The J segment lost 5 bases and the V segment lost 8 bases, leaving 6 bases of the junction unmatched. The CDR3 contains 14 residues. CDR3 in DNA: TGTGCCAGCGCCCCGGGACAGGGGTATCAGCCCCAGCATTTT. Protein: CASAPGQGYQPQHF.

The rearrangement links TRBV4-1 to TRBJ1-1, with 8 bases matching TRBD1. The CDR3 spans 15 residues. V gave up 1 base and J gave up 5 bases; unmatched junction bases: 6. Germline V CDR1 and CDR2: MGHRA, YSYEKL. The CDR3 region is CASSQATGGRTEAFF. The CDR3 coding sequence is TGCGCCAGCAGCCAAGCCACAGGGGGGAGGACTGAAGCTTTCTTT.

This chain uses TRBV30 with TRBJ1-1; D gene unclear. In germline, CDR1 is GTSNPN, CDR2 SVGIG (reference sequence). The CDR3 sequence is 13 residues long. Trimming shortened V by 2 bases and J by 0 bases, and 7 bases separated the two germline ends. The CDR3 loop reads CAWSRVMNTEAFF. The CDR3 nucleotides are TGTGCCTGGAGTAGGGTCATGAACACTGAAGCTTTCTTT.

V usage is TRBV6-5 and J usage is TRBJ1-2, with a tentative D call TRBD1 (5 bases). Germline V gene lookup returns CDR1 MNHEY and CDR2 SVGAGI. V lost 0 bases and J lost 3, with 5 bases in between. The CDR3 is made up of 13 amino acids. Here the CDR3 reads CASSYSGDYGYTF. In DNA, the CDR3 is TGTGCCAGCAGTTACTCAGGGGACTATGGCTACACCTTC.

The chain joins TRBV18 to TRBJ1-5; no definite D call. The V and J ends lost 0 bases and 4 bases respectively, with 10 bases between them. Germline V gene data show CDR1 as KGHSH and CDR2 as LQKENI. The CDR3 length is 15 residues. Here the CDR3 reads CASSPPGGRNQPQHF. CDR3 nucleotides: TGTGCCAGCTCACCACCGGGAGGTCGAAATCAGCCCCAGCATTTT. The whole variable domain, filled in from reference TRBV18 and TRBJ1-5, reads NAGVMQNPRHLVRRRGQEARLRCSPMKGHSHVYWYRQLPEEGLKFMVYLQKENIIDESGMPKERFSAEFPKEGPSILRIQQVVRGDSAAYFCASSPPGGRNQPQHFGDGTRLSIL.

The chain uses TRBV5-1 and TRBJ1-2; 7 nucleotides line up with TRBD1. The junction had 5 bases not matched to a gene; V was cut back by 0 bases and J by 6 bases. The germline V gene has CDR1 SGHRS and CDR2 YFSETQ. The CDR3 runs to 14 residues. The CDR3 coding sequence is TGCGCCAGCAGCTTGGGACAGGGATGGGATGGCTACACCTTC. Residues: CASSLGQGWDGYTF.

The chain recombines TRBV3-1 (or the pseudogene TRBV3-2) with TRBJ1-1; TRBD1 agrees at 9 bases. CDR1 and CDR2 from the germline V gene are LGHDT and YNNKEL (reference sequence). This CDR3 has 14 amino acids. With V trimmed by 7 bases and J by 6 bases, 9 bases remained unmatched. As DNA, the CDR3 is TGTGCCAGCACCCCGGGACAGGGAGAATCTGAAGCTTTCTTT. Its translation: CASTPGQGESEAFF.

This clone appeared a few times. The gene calls are TRBV20-1 and TRBJ1-2; the match to TRBD1 covers 7 bases. Germline values: CDR1 DFQATT, CDR2 SNEGSKA (reference sequence). J was trimmed by 0 bases and V by 3 bases; bases with no gene match: 4. The CDR3 length is 14 residues. This chain's CDR3 is CSASIRGTNYGYTF. Written as DNA, the CDR3 is TGCAGTGCTAGTATCAGGGGGACTAACTATGGCTACACCTTC.

V is TRBV30 and J is TRBJ2-2; 9 nucleotides line up with TRBD2. The CDR3 extends over 14 amino acids. Trimming removed 3 bases from V and 5 bases from J; junction bases left unmatched: 4. Germline-derived CDR1 and CDR2 are GTSNPN and SVGIG (reference sequence). The CDR3 sequence: CAWSLGLATGELFF. CDR3 nucleotides: TGTGCCTGGAGCCTTGGACTAGCGACCGGGGAGCTGTTTTTT.

The gene calls are TRBV5-5 and TRBJ1-1; 7 bases are a match to TRBD1. J lost 4 bases, V lost 0 bases, and 6 bases had no gene match. Germline V lookup: CDR1 SGHKS, CDR2 YYEKEE (reference sequence). This CDR3 is built from 15 residues. The CDR3 sequence is CASSLVRGLGTEAFF. The DNA of the CDR3 is TGTGCCAGCAGCTTGGTTAGGGGGCTAGGCACTGAAGCTTTCTTT.

As for this clone: The junction differs from germline at one of its ends, possibly a read error. The chain uses TRBV7-9 and TRBJ1-1; no definite D call. The CDR3 runs to 13 residues. Looked up from germline, CDR1 is SEHNR and CDR2 is FQNEAQ (reference sequence). CDR3 sequence reads: CANSLLVNTEAFF. The CDR3 DNA reads as TGTGCCAACAGCTTATTGGTGAACACTGAAGCTTTCTTT.

On this clone itself: The sample has other DNA sequences that encode this CDR3 too. The chain carries TRBV29-1 and TRBJ2-7, with 12 bases fitting TRBD1. This CDR3 comprises 18 residues. Trimming at V came to 3 bases and at J to 3 bases, leaving 15 bases not matched to a gene. The germline V gene has CDR1 SQVTM and CDR2 ANQGSEA. The CDR3, as DNA: TGCAGCGTTGAGGAAGGTGGGGGACAGGGGGCCTCTTACTACGAGCAGTACGTC. Its protein is CSVEEGGGQGASYYEQYV.

The chain is built from TRBV10-3 and TRBJ2-1, with 9 bases lining up with TRBD2. Germline trimming cut 0 bases from V and 5 bases from J; bases unmatched to any gene: 14. Germline V gene sequence: CDR1 ENHRY, CDR2 SYGVKD. The CDR3 covers 19 residues. As DNA, the CDR3 is TGTGCCATCAGTGAGTCGAGAATAATAGCGGGAGTATCAGACAATGAGCAGTTCTTC. Translated, it gives CAISESRIIAGVSDNEQFF.

The CDR3 protein is CASTPGPSTDTQYF. The DNA for the CDR3 is TGTGCCAGCACCCCGGGACCTAGCACAGATACGCAGTATTTT. The chain joins TRBV5-8 to TRBJ2-3, with D perhaps being TRBD1 or TRBD2 (5 bases each). CDR3 length: 14 residues. V was shortened by 6 bases and J by 0 bases, with 11 bases between the two germline ends. The germline V gene encodes CDR1 SGHTS and CDR2 YDEGEE. The full variable domain, rest sourced from reference TRBV5-8 and TRBJ2-3, is EAGVTQSPTHLIKTRGQQATLRCSPISGHTSVYWYQQALGLGLQFLLWYDEGEERNRGNFPPRFSGRQFPNYSSELNVNALELEDSALYLCASTPGPSTDTQYFGPGTRLTVL.

This clone was detected once. The chain is built from TRBV7-6 and TRBJ2-1; D uncertain. Germline V gene data show CDR1 as SGHVS and CDR2 as FNYEAQ. The CDR3 length is 11 residues. V lost 6 bases and J 6 bases, leaving 6 bases between the germline ends. The CDR3 protein is CASRASNEQFF. CDR3 sequence (DNA): TGTGCCAGCAGGGCCAGCAATGAGCAGTTCTTC.

The V and J genes are TRBV6-2 or TRBV6-3 and TRBJ1-2; D unresolved. The V end was cut by 2 bases, the J end by 8 bases, with 15 bases between. The CDR3 length is 14 residues. CDR1 is MNHEY, CDR2 SVGEGT, per germline. CDR3 nucleotides: TGTGCCAGCAGTTACCCGCGGACTGCTCCGGGCTACACCTTC. Translating it yields CASSYPRTAPGYTF.

V is TRBV2 and J is TRBJ1-2, with D uncertain. CDR3 length: 15 amino acids. Germline CDR1 is SNHLY and CDR2 is FYNNEI. The V gene lost 4 bases and the J gene lost 2 bases, with 14 bases spanning the gap. CDR3 sequence: CASSVLGTENYGYTF. CDR3 nucleotide sequence: TGTGCCAGCAGTGTATTGGGCACCGAGAACTATGGCTACACCTTC. The variable domain in full, completed from reference TRBV2 and TRBJ1-2, reads EPEVTQTPSHQVTQMGQEVILRCVPISNHLYFYWYRQILGQKVEFLVSFYNNEISEKSEIFDDQFSVERPDGSNFTLKIRSTKLEDSAMYFCASSVLGTENYGYTFGSGTRLTVV.

The gene calls are TRBV3-1 (or the pseudogene TRBV3-2) and TRBJ1-5; tentative D call: TRBD1 (6 bases). The CDR3 is 15 residues long. Trimming pared 4 bases from V and 3 bases from J, leaving 13 bases between. From germline, CDR1 is LGHDT and CDR2 YNNKEL (reference sequence). DNA of the CDR3: TGTGCCAGCAGCCTACAGGGCCAAGCCAATCAGCCCCAGCATTTT. Its protein is CASSLQGQANQPQHF.

The rearrangement uses TRBV30 and TRBJ1-1; D is undetermined. Trimming removed 3 bases from V and 7 bases from J, with 12 bases in between. The CDR3 extends over 12 amino acids. Germline V gene lookup returns CDR1 GTSNPN and CDR2 SVGIG (reference sequence). CDR3 residues: CAWSRAGLEAFF. DNA for the CDR3: TGTGCCTGGAGCCGAGCAGGCCTTGAAGCTTTCTTT.

This clone was recorded once. The chain employs TRBV9 and TRBJ2-7, with a tentative D call TRBD1 (9 bases). The CDR3 sequence is 14 residues long. V was cut by 4 bases and J by 6 bases, with 17 bases left in between. Germline CDR1 is SGDLS and CDR2 is YYNGEE. CDR3 nucleotide sequence: TGTGCCAGCAGCTCCGGGACAGGGACTAGCGAGCAGTACTTC. The encoded protein is CASSSGTGTSEQYF.

This clone has more than one count but fewer than ten. The gene calls are TRBV30 and TRBJ1-5; D is unresolved. V was pared by 1 base and J by 5 bases, with 9 bases between. The CDR3 is made up of 13 amino acids. Germline V gene sequence: CDR1 GTSNPN, CDR2 SVGIG (reference sequence). DNA of the CDR3: TGTGCCTGGAGTGGGGCCCTACATCAGCCCCAGCATTTT. Residues: CAWSGALHQPQHF.

The chain joins TRBV20-1 to TRBJ2-3; 8 nucleotides line up with TRBD2. Germline V gene sequence: CDR1 DFQATT, CDR2 SNEGSKA (reference sequence). V gave up 3 bases and J gave up 6 bases; unmatched junction bases: 8. CDR3 length equals 14 residues. This CDR3 is CSASSGTSSDTQYF. The CDR3 bases are TGCAGTGCTAGTTCCGGGACTAGTTCGGATACGCAGTATTTT.

The chain employs TRBV20-1 and TRBJ2-3, with 10 positions matching TRBD2. Germline V lookup: CDR1 DFQATT, CDR2 SNEGSKA (reference sequence). V lost 3 bases to trimming and J lost 6 bases; unmatched junction nucleotides: 9. The CDR3 length is 15 residues. The CDR3 here is CSASCLAGDIDTQYF. In nucleotides, the CDR3 is TGCAGTGCTAGTTGTCTAGCGGGAGATATTGATACGCAGTATTTT.

The CDR3 region has the DNA TGTGCCAGCAGCCGAGTACTAGCGGGAGTGAGCTACGAGCAGTACTTC. It encodes CASSRVLAGVSYEQYF. The V call is TRBV7-8, the J call TRBJ2-7; 11 bases are a match to TRBD2. V dropped 5 bases and J dropped 3; count of bases not matched to a gene: 9. Germline values: CDR1 SGHVS, CDR2 FQNEAQ. The CDR3 consists of 16 residues.

The gene calls are TRBV12-5 and TRBJ2-5, with TRBD2 matching over 8 bases. CDR1 LGHNT and CDR2 FRNRAP come from the germline V gene. With 6 bases clipped from V and 5 bases from J, the junction kept 11 bases outside the gene matches. This CDR3 region has 15 residues. The CDR3 sequence: CASGASGQGGETQYF. CDR3 DNA sequence: TGTGCTAGTGGGGCTAGCGGGCAAGGGGGGGAGACCCAGTACTTC.

This rearrangement joins TRBV12-3 or TRBV12-4 to TRBJ1-2; the D is unclear. This CDR3 is 11 amino acids long. V dropped 4 bases and J dropped 7 bases, with 7 bases sitting between them. The CDR3 region is CASSYGPGYTF. CDR3 nucleotide sequence: TGTGCCAGCAGTTACGGGCCTGGCTACACCTTC.

The chain links TRBV5-1 to TRBJ1-6, with D perhaps TRBD1 (6 bases). With 5 bases removed from V and 7 bases from J, the gap between germline ends came to 16 bases. This CDR3 region has 15 residues. Germline assignment: CDR1 SGHRS and CDR2 YFSETQ. Written as DNA, the CDR3 is TGCGCCAGCAGGTCCGGGACAAGCTTAAATTCACCCCTCCACTTT. It translates to CASRSGTSLNSPLHF.

The gene calls are TRBV3-1 (or the pseudogene TRBV3-2) and TRBJ1-1; D is unclear. V dropped 2 bases and J dropped 10 bases, with 11 bases sitting between them. Germline-derived CDR1 and CDR2 are LGHDT and YNNKEL (reference sequence). The CDR3 consists of 12 residues. The CDR3 region is CASSQSASRAFF. CDR3 DNA sequence: TGTGCCAGCAGCCAATCGGCCTCTCGAGCTTTCTTT.

The rearrangement uses TRBV19 and TRBJ2-3, with a tentative D call TRBD2 (6 bases). This CDR3 has 16 amino acids. Germline-derived CDR1 and CDR2 are LNHDA and SQIVND (reference sequence). Deletions cut 2 bases from V and 0 bases from J, with 12 bases between. CDR3 residues: CASSIWRGGSTDTQYF. The DNA of the CDR3 is TGTGCCAGTAGTATATGGAGGGGCGGGAGCACAGATACGCAGTATTTT.